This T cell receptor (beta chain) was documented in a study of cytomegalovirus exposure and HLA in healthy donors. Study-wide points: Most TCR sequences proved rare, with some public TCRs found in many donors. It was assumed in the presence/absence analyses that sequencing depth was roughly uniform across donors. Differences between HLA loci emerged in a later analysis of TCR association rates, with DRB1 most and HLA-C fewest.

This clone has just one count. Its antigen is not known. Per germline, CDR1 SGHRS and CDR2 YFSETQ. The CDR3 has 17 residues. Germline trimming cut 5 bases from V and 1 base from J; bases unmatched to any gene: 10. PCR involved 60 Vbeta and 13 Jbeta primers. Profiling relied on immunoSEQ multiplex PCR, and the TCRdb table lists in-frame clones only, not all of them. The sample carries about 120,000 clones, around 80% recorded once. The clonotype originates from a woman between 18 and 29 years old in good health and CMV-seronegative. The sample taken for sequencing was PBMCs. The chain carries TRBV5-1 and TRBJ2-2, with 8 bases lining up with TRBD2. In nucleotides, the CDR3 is TGCGCCAGCAGGGTTAGCGGGAATCGCTGGAACACCGGGGAGCTGTTTTTT. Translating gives CASRVSGNRWNTGELFF.